These 18 T cell receptor beta chains originate from one sample sequenced in a study of blood T cell repertoires in COVID-19. Sequencing used immunoSEQ multiplex PCR; TCRdb keeps in-frame clones, though not all of them. The data contain about 180,000 clones, approximately 80% of them singletons. The sequencing input was PBMCs or T cells enriched from blood (not recorded which). These receptors all stem from a man aged 60-69 years who had been exposed to COVID-19.

The V and J genes are TRBV6-6 and TRBJ1-2, with D maybe TRBD1 (6 bases). Per the germline V gene, CDR1 is MNHNY and CDR2 is SVGAGI (reference sequence). CDR3 length equals 16 residues. V was clipped by 0 bases and J by 6 bases, with 17 bases between them. This CDR3 is CASSYSRDIPTHGYTF. CDR3 coding DNA: TGTGCCAGCAGTTACTCCCGGGACATACCAACTCATGGCTACACCTTC.

The chain links TRBV10-3 to TRBJ1-5, with D possibly matching TRBD1 (6 bases). CDR1 is ENHRY and CDR2 is SYGVKD in the germline V gene. Trimming stripped 8 bases from V and 2 bases from J, with 10 bases between. The CDR3 has 13 residues. The CDR3 nucleotides read TGTGCCATCTCAGCAGGGGGCAATCAGCCCCAGCATTTT. Translated: CAISAGGNQPQHF.

The rearrangement uses TRBV6-5 and TRBJ2-1, with TRBD2 matching over 13 bases. The germline V gene encodes CDR1 MNHEY and CDR2 SVGAGI. The length of the CDR3 is 15 residues. The J segment lost 6 bases and the V segment lost 5 bases, leaving 4 bases of the junction unmatched. The CDR3 loop reads CASSPGTSGTNEQFF. The CDR3 coding sequence is TGTGCCAGCAGTCCCGGGACTAGCGGGACCAATGAGCAGTTCTTC.

This rearrangement joins TRBV28 to TRBJ1-2, with D possibly TRBD1 on 5 matching bases. CDR3 length: 15 residues. From germline, CDR1 is MDHEN and CDR2 SYDVKM. V lost 2 bases and J lost 6, with 16 bases in between. The CDR3 DNA follows: TGTGCCAGCAGTTTAGGCGGCGGGGCGGTCCATGGCTACACCTTC. Translated, it gives CASSLGGGAVHGYTF.

The chain has TRBV7-9 and TRBJ2-3; the D gene is possibly TRBD2 (5 bases). Germline-derived CDR1 and CDR2 are SEHNR and FQNEAQ (reference sequence). V lost 1 base and J lost 12, with 11 bases in between. The CDR3 spans 12 residues. The CDR3 sequence is CASSLGETGQYF. The CDR3 bases are TGTGCCAGCAGCTTAGGGGAGACGGGACAGTATTTT.

The chain uses TRBV19 and TRBJ1-1; D gene uncertain. CDR3 length: 12 amino acids. CDR1 is LNHDA, CDR2 SQIVND, per germline (reference sequence). CDR3 in amino acids: CAAEGWNTEAFF. The CDR3 DNA is TGTGCTGCCGAGGGATGGAACACTGAAGCTTTCTTT.

The J gene is TRBJ2-7, the V gene TRBV24-1; 7 bases are shared with TRBD2. Germline V CDR1 and CDR2: KGHDR, SFDVKD. CDR3 size: 15 residues. With V trimmed by 4 bases and J by 2 bases, 7 bases remained unmatched. The CDR3 coding sequence is TGTGCCACCAGTGAACGGCGGGAGCGGGCCTACGAGCAGTACTTC. Its translation is CATSERRERAYEQYF.

The V call is TRBV3-1 (or the pseudogene TRBV3-2), the J call TRBJ2-7; tentative D call: TRBD1 (5 bases). Trimming took off 2 bases at V and 6 bases at J, with 5 bases between the two ends. The germline V gene has CDR1 LGHDT and CDR2 YNNKEL (reference sequence). The CDR3 covers 11 residues. CDR3 residues: CASSQQGEQYF. As DNA, the CDR3 is TGTGCCAGCAGCCAACAGGGCGAGCAGTACTTC.

Only a few counts were recorded for this clone. The chain links TRBV6-1 to TRBJ1-1, with D unclear. V lost 3 bases to trimming and J lost 0 bases, with 20 bases between them. The CDR3 loop spans 18 amino acids. Germline V gene lookup returns CDR1 MNHNS and CDR2 SASEGT. CDR3 in DNA: TGTGCCAGCAGTGAGCCTCGAGCGGCGGATAAGATGAACACTGAAGCTTTCTTT. This codes for CASSEPRAADKMNTEAFF.

This sequence joins TRBV12-3 or TRBV12-4 and TRBJ1-2, with 8 bases aligning to TRBD1. Trimming took 7 bases from V and 10 from J; bases not matched to a gene: 8. There are 12 residues in the CDR3. Here the CDR3 reads CASTRRTGFYTF. The CDR3 DNA follows: TGTGCCAGCACTAGGAGGACAGGGTTCTACACCTTC.

The chain employs TRBV5-1 and TRBJ2-3; 7 bases match TRBD2. Trimming cost V 0 bases and J 8 bases; bases outside gene matches: 9. The CDR3 is made up of 15 amino acids. From germline, CDR1 is SGHRS and CDR2 YFSETQ. The CDR3 DNA sequence: TGCGCCAGCAGCTTGGAGGATAGCGGCGGGGGTACGCAGTATTTT. Translating it yields CASSLEDSGGGTQYF.

The chain has TRBV6-1 and TRBJ1-2; D gene ambiguous. Per germline, CDR1 MNHNS and CDR2 SASEGT. The V and J ends lost 2 bases and 4 bases respectively, with 11 bases between them. This CDR3 is built from 14 residues. In nucleotides, the CDR3 is TGTGCCAGCAGTGAATCGGCGGTCAGCTATGGCTACACCTTC. This translates into CASSESAVSYGYTF.

The genes are TRBV24-1 and TRBJ2-1, with TRBD2 matching 10 bases. Germline V CDR1 and CDR2: KGHDR, SFDVKD. The J segment lost 6 bases and the V segment lost 4 bases, leaving 8 bases of the junction unmatched. The CDR3 is 16 residues long. In DNA form, the CDR3 reads TGTGCCACCAGTGACCAGAGCGGGAGGGCCACCAATGAGCAGTTCTTC. It translates to CATSDQSGRATNEQFF.

V usage is TRBV19 and J usage is TRBJ1-1, with TRBD1 matching over 9 bases. V shed 4 bases, J shed 4 bases, and the junction held 10 bases outside the gene matches. This CDR3 spans 16 amino acids. CDR1 is LNHDA, CDR2 SQIVND, per germline (reference sequence). The DNA of the CDR3 is TGTGCCAGTAGTACGACCACCGGGACAGGGAGCACTGAAGCTTTCTTT. This gives the protein CASSTTTGTGSTEAFF. Using reference TRBV19 and TRBJ1-1 for the parts outside the CDR3, the full variable domain is DGGITQSPKYLFRKEGQNVTLSCEQNLNHDAMYWYRQDPGQGLRLIYYSQIVNDFQKGDIAEGYSVSREKKESFPLTVTSAQKNPTAFYLCASSTTTGTGSTEAFFGQGTRLTVV.

Comments on this clone: This CDR3 fails to terminate in the conserved phenylalanine or tryptophan, so it likely reflects a read error. It is unclear where the CDR3 begins or ends on the DNA, so no DNA is shown, and the CDR3 is as TCRdb lists it. The V gene is TRBV5-6, the J gene TRBJ1-1; no check of the table's D call, TRBD1, against the DNA was made. The CDR3 is 14 residues long, ends included. Germline V gene sequence: CDR1 SGHDT, CDR2 YYEEEE. The CDR3 is CASSTERTGLEALI.

This chain links TRBV18 with TRBJ1-5; 10 bases match TRBD1. Trimming took 4 bases from V and 6 from J; bases not matched to a gene: 15. This CDR3 spans 18 amino acids. The germline V gene has CDR1 KGHSH and CDR2 LQKENI. The CDR3, as DNA: TGTGCCAGCTCACACCTAAACCGGGACAGGGGAGTAGGTCAGCCCCAGCATTTT. Translated: CASSHLNRDRGVGQPQHF.

The sample holds one count of this clone. The chain couples TRBV21-1 to TRBJ2-2; TRBD2, the table's D call, lacks a check against the DNA. TRBV21-1 is noted as a pseudogene. This CDR3 has 16 residues. CDR3 sequence (DNA): TGTGCCAGCAGCACGCACCGGGGACTACCTACCGGGGAGCTGTTTTTT. The encoded protein is CASSTHRGLPTGELFF.

This clone came up a few times. CDR3 DNA sequence: TGTGCCAGCAGCCACCAGCGGGGGACCGGGACAGGGACCTATAATTCACCCCTCCACTTT. Amino acid sequence: CASSHQRGTGTGTYNSPLHF. V usage is TRBV3-1 (or the pseudogene TRBV3-2) and J usage is TRBJ1-6, with 9 bases that match TRBD1. CDR1 is LGHDT, CDR2 YNNKEL, per germline (reference sequence). This CDR3 comprises 20 residues. Trimming cost V 3 bases and J 2 bases; bases outside gene matches: 14.